This T cell receptor beta chain was sequenced for a study of blood T cells in healthy people across ages. Findings and caveats of the study: A roughly linear fall in TCR beta diversity per million T cells was seen with increasing age.

At least 6 million PBMCs were isolated per sample. Details on this clonotype: Antigen specificity is unknown. Sequence at one end of the junction differs from germline and may be a read error.

Then a second PCR, running roughly 7 to 11 cycles, was carried out with a sample-barcoded 5' primer and a J-beta primer mix. Researchers report that a template-switch adaptor with 12 random nucleotides tagged each cDNA molecule. TCRdb redid the calling of the 5' RACE reads with MiXCR, one entry per CDR3 protein. The sample lists roughly 900,000 distinct CDR3 sequences, 25% to 30% occurring once. The V gene's germline CDR1 is MGHDK and CDR2 SYGVNS. The CDR3 extends over 13 amino acids. This chain connects TRBV25-1 to TRBJ1-2; tentative D call: TRBD1 (5 bases). The sample consisted of blood. This sequence originates from a woman aged 80 or over in good health. CDR3 protein: CASRESGRDGYTF. The DNA for the CDR3 is TGTGCCAGCAGGGAATCCGGCAGGGACGGCTACACCTTC.